The 3 T cell receptor beta chains below all came from one sample that was sequenced in a study of T cells in Graves' hyperthyroidism and ophthalmopathy. RNA transcripts gave rise to amplified TCR beta CDR3 regions. The study used the HTBI primer set for a first-round RT-PCR of the TCR CDR3. Each CDR3 protein is one row after TCRdb ran MiXCR on the multiplex PCR reads. The table records 610,000 or so distinct CDR3 sequences, around 42% of them present only once. Sample: peripheral blood or thyroid tissue (not recorded which). The receptors here all came from a woman aged 18-30 years with Graves' hyperthyroidism.

The chain employs TRBV29-1 and TRBJ2-6; D ambiguous. V was pared by 2 bases and J by 4 bases, with 6 bases between. Looked up from germline, CDR1 is SQVTM and CDR2 is ANQGSEA. There are 13 residues in the CDR3. CDR3 protein: CSVERAGANVLTF. The CDR3 DNA follows: TGCAGCGTTGAACGAGCGGGGGCCAACGTCCTGACTTTC.

The gene calls are TRBV5-4 and TRBJ1-6; 7 bases align to TRBD1. CDR1 and CDR2 from the germline V gene are SGHNT and YYREEE (reference sequence). The CDR3 runs to 15 residues. Losses at the gene ends were 0 bases for V and 10 bases for J; bases not matched to a gene: 7. The CDR3 DNA sequence: TGTGCCAGCAGCTTGGGCAGGGGGATTGGATCACCCCTCCACTTT. This codes for CASSLGRGIGSPLHF. Variable domain in full (rest from reference TRBV5-4 and TRBJ1-6): ETGVTQSPTHLIKTRGQQVTLRCSSQSGHNTVSWYQQALGQGPQFIFQYYREEENGRGNFPPRFSGLQFPNYSSELNVNALELDDSALYLCASSLGRGIGSPLHFGNGTRLTVT.

This chain joins TRBV12-3 or TRBV12-4 and TRBJ2-5; no clear D gene. The CDR3 extends over 13 amino acids. The V gene lost 6 bases and the J gene lost 5 bases, with 13 bases spanning the gap. CDR3 in amino acids: CASSQTGKETQYF. The DNA of the CDR3 is TGTGCCAGCAGCCAGACTGGTAAGGAGACCCAGTACTTC.